The source of this T cell receptor (beta chain) is a study of beta chain features in type 1 diabetes. Study-wide background: Examined across all samples were just under 110,000,000 sorted cells.

In its sample, this clone was seen a few times. Its matching antigen is unknown. V shed 2 bases and J shed 5 bases, with 4 bases lying between them. The CDR3 spans 11 residues. Germline CDR1 DFQATT, CDR2 SNEGSKA (reference sequence). The study, taken as a whole, reports: Researchers report that Type 1 diabetes patients had moderately but significantly shorter TCRB CDR3s across all four CD4+ subsets.

Every participating donor gave one draw, a heparinised blood sample averaging about 110 mL. Sorted cells reached over 95% purity in every population. Sequencing targeted expressed TCRB transcripts, as all isolated RNA had been reverse transcribed. Produced via immunoSEQ multiplex PCR; TCRdb's table is partial and in-frame only. The sample shows 250,000 to 350,000 clones, around 15% of them seen only once. This TCR was sampled from a man aged 25-45 years in good health. The chain recombines TRBV20-1 with TRBJ2-1; unclear D gene. The sample comprised central memory CD4+ T cells from blood. The CDR3 region is CSARNNNEQFF. The CDR3 region has the DNA TGCAGTGCTAGAAATAACAATGAGCAGTTCTTC.